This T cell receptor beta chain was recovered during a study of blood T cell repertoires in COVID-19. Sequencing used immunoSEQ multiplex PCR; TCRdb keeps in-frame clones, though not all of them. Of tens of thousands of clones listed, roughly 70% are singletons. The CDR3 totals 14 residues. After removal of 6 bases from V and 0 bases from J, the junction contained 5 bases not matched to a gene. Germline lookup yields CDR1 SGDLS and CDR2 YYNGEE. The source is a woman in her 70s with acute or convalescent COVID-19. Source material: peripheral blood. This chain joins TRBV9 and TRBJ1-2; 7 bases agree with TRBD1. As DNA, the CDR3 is TGTGCCAGCACCACCGGGACAGCTAACTATGGCTACACCTTC. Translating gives CASTTGTANYGYTF.